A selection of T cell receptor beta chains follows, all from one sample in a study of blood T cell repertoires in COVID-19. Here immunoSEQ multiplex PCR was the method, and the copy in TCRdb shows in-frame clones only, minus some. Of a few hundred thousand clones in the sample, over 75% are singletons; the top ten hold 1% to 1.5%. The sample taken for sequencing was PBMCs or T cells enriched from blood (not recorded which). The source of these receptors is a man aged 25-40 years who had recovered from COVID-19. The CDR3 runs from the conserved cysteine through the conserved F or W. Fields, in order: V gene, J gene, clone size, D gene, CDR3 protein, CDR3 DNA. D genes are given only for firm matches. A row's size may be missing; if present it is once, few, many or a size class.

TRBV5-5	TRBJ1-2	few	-	CASSLDRWGYGYTF	TGTGCCAGCAGCTTGGACAGGTGGGGCTATGGCTACACCTTC
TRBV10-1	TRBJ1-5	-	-	CATSRGINQPQHF	TGCGCCACCAGTCGGGGAATCAATCAGCCCCAGCATTTT
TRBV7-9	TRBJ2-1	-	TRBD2	CASSLSISGDEQFF	TGTGCCAGCAGCTTATCAATTAGCGGGGATGAGCAGTTCTTC
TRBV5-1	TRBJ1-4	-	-	CASSLGGQLPNEKLFF	TGCGCCAGCAGCTTGGGAGGACAGCTACCTAATGAAAAACTGTTTTTT
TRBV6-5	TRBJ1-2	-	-	CASSYSGGSYGYTF	TGTGCCAGCAGTTACTCAGGAGGGAGCTATGGCTACACCTTC
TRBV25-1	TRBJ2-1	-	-	CASTQGGEQFF	TGTGCCAGCACCCAGGGAGGTGAGCAGTTCTTC
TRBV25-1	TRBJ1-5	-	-	CASSEGTGLGQPQHF	TGTGCCAGCAGTGAGGGTACGGGTTTGGGTCAGCCCCAGCATTTT
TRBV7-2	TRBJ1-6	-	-	CASSLYYDSPLHF	TGTGCCAGCAGCTTGTACTATGATTCACCCCTCCACTTT
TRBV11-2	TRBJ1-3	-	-	CASSFGGPGNTIYF	TGTGCCAGCAGCTTCGGGGGGCCTGGAAACACCATATATTTT
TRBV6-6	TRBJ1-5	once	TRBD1	CASSGTGGFRNQPQHF	TGTGCCAGCTCCGGGACAGGGGGCTTTCGCAATCAGCCCCAGCATTTT
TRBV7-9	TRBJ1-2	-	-	CASSSSENYGYTF	TGTGCCAGCAGCTCCAGCGAAAACTATGGCTACACCTTC
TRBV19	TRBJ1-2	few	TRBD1	CASTHRGRDYGYTF	TGTGCCAGTACGCACAGGGGGCGCGACTATGGCTACACCTTC
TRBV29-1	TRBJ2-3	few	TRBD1	CSVERFGQGGTDTQYF	TGCAGCGTTGAAAGATTCGGACAGGGAGGAACAGATACGCAGTATTTT
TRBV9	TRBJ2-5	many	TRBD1	CASSVGTAQETQYF	TGTGCCAGCAGCGTTGGGACAGCCCAAGAGACCCAGTACTTC
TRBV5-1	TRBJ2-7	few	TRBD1	CASSFRGPSNEQYF	TGCGCCAGCAGCTTCAGGGGGCCGTCTAACGAGCAGTACTTC
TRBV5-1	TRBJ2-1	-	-	CASSPDEAYNEQFF	TGCGCCAGCAGCCCCGACGAGGCTTACAATGAGCAGTTCTTC
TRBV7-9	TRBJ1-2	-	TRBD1	CASSSRTGNGYTF	TGTGCCAGCAGCTCCAGGACAGGGAATGGCTACACCTTC
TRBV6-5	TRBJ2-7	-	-	CASSYSYAGEILYF	TGTGCCAGCAGTTACTCATACGCAGGCGAAATCCTTTACTTC
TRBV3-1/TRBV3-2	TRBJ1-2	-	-	CASSQTGWYGYTF	TGTGCCAGCAGCCAGACAGGCTGGTATGGCTACACCTTC
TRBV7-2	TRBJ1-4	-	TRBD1	CASSFLTGAEKLFF	TGTGCCAGCAGCTTCCTGACAGGGGCCGAAAAACTGTTTTTT
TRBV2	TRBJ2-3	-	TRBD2	CACKGLAEDTQYF	TGTGCCTGTAAAGGACTAGCGGAAGATACGCAGTATTTT
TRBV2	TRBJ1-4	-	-	CASSERGTGRTNEKLFF	TGTGCCAGCAGTGAACGGGGGACGGGGAGAACTAATGAAAAACTGTTTTTT
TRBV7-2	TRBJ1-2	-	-	CASSLVGVGYTF	TGTGCCAGCAGCTTAGTAGGGGTTGGCTACACCTTC
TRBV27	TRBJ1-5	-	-	CASRRGFNQPQHF	TGTGCCAGCCGAAGGGGTTTTAATCAGCCCCAGCATTTT
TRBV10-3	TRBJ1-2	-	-	CAIRTSGWEDGYTF	TGTGCCATCAGGACTTCGGGATGGGAGGATGGCTACACCTTC
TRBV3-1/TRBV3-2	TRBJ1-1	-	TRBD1	CASTRTGRTEAFF	TGTGCCAGCACCCGGACAGGGAGGACTGAAGCTTTCTTT
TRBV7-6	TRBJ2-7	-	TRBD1	CASSLRVGTGISDEQYF	TGTGCCAGCAGCCTAAGGGTTGGGACAGGGATTTCGGACGAGCAGTACTTC
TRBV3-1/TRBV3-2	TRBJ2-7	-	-	CASSQERLALPDEQYF	TGTGCCAGCAGCCAAGAACGGCTAGCCTTACCAGACGAGCAGTACTTC
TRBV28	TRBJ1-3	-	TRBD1	CATRTGVGNTIYF	TGTGCCACCAGAACAGGGGTAGGAAACACCATATATTTT
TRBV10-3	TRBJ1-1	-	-	CAISPPDRPNTEAFF	TGTGCCATCAGTCCCCCGGACAGACCGAACACTGAAGCTTTCTTT
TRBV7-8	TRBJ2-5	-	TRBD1	CASSFDRGRSETQYF	TGTGCCAGCAGCTTTGACAGGGGGCGCTCAGAGACCCAGTACTTC
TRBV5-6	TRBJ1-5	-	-	CASSRGLGGNQPQHF	TGTGCCAGCAGCAGGGGACTAGGCGGCAATCAGCCCCAGCATTTT
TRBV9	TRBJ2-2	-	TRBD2	CASSVSTGTSNTGELFF	TGTGCCAGCAGCGTTTCCACCGGGACTAGCAACACCGGGGAGCTGTTTTTT
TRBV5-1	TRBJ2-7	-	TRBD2	CASSGLDPYEQYF	TGCGCCAGCTCGGGACTAGATCCCTACGAGCAGTACTTC
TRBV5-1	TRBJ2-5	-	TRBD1	CASPSGTEQETQYF	TGCGCCAGCCCCTCCGGGACAGAGCAAGAGACCCAGTACTTC
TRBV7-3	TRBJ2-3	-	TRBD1	CASSLTYRGSTDTQYF	TGTGCCAGCAGCTTAACCTACAGGGGAAGCACAGATACGCAGTATTTT
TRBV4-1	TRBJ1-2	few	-	CASSQAGKTRSNYGYTF	TGCGCCAGCAGCCAAGCCGGGAAAACCAGATCTAACTATGGCTACACCTTC
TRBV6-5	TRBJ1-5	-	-	CASSVGGNQPQHF	TGTGCCAGCAGCGTCGGGGGCAATCAGCCCCAGCATTTT
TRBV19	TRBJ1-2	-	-	CASILPGENYGYTF	TGTGCCAGTATCCTCCCGGGGGAGAACTATGGCTACACCTTC
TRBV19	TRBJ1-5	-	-	CASSWTGNQPQHF	TGTGCCAGTAGTTGGACAGGCAATCAGCCCCAGCATTTT
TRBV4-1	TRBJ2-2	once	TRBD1	CASSQVGRGLDTGELFF	TGCGCCAGCAGCCAAGTTGGCAGGGGGCTGGACACCGGGGAGCTGTTTTTT
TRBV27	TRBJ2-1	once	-	CASTQGTHNEQFF	TGTGCCAGCACCCAGGGAACGCACAATGAGCAGTTCTTC
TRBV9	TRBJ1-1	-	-	CASSVVGGEGGNTEAFF	TGTGCCAGCAGCGTAGTTGGAGGGGAGGGTGGGAACACTGAAGCTTTCTTT